The source of this TCR beta chain is a study of T cells of healthy individuals (dated by TCRdb to 2016 to 2018). Libraries were constructed by 5' RACE. This sample was sequenced with an Illumina MiSeq. Using fastp trimming at Q25 and MiXCR clonotype assembly, TCRdb reanalyzed the public sequencing data and kept in-frame beta chains. Every entry covers one CDR3 protein and lists the most common genes and DNA from its rows. For this sample there are about 60,000 distinct CDR3 sequences; 15% to 20% appear just once. Of the sample, around 4.6% is held by the ten largest clones. With regard to this clonotype: Its antigen remains unidentified. No base quality values were provided; no much bigger clone lies one nucleotide off.

Counted from cysteine to phenylalanine, this CDR3 has 15 amino acids. The entry retains the CDR3 DNA only, 45 bases that are in frame from base 1. CDR1 and CDR2, looked up from the germline V gene, are SNHLY and FYNNEI. V is cut by 6 bases and J by 5 bases, and the space between the germline ends is 19 bases. The receptor's source is a human donor in good health. The V and J segments used are TRBV2 and TRBJ2-5; the D region possibly corresponds to TRBD2 (6 bases align). The CDR3 sequence is CASSDRDWYGETQYF. The nucleotide sequence reads as follows: TGTGCCAGCAGCGACCGGGACTGGTACGGGGAGACCCAGTACTTC.